This record covers a single T cell receptor (beta chain). This clonotype was seen only a few times. The clone's antigen remains unknown. Within one base of it there is no much larger clone, and no base qualities were kept. The library was built by means of multiplex PCR. Sequencing was performed on an Illumina HiSeq 4000. TCR beta libraries were built with iRepertoire HTBI primers and Arm-PCR amplification of CDR3 regions. Gel purification was performed on PCR products prior to sequencing. Concerning the study's data processing: Gene usage analysis of CDR3 amino acid clonotypes used the 50 to 70 TRBV and about 14 TRBJ segments found across samples. COPE and FqMerger were used to merge the filtered high-quality paired reads into contigs. BLAST was used to align contigs to IMGT TRBV, TRBD and TRBJ reference genes, with CDR3 defined following IMGT. Clonotypes above 0.1% frequency were classified as highly expanded clones. Repertoire diversity was measured by Shannon entropy, and V-J evenness by the Gini coefficient. Public clonotypes were defined as clonotypes shared by more than one individual. Starting from the raw public reads, TCRdb applied fastp trimming at Q25, assembled clones with MiXCR and retained in-frame beta chains. Rows with one shared CDR3 protein collapse into an entry with the most common genes and DNA. TCRdb, not the authors, supplied the V and J calls. The sample yields 650,000 to 700,000 distinct CDR3 sequences; about 30% were counted once. Jointly, the top ten make up around 42% of the sample.

Reading the label with the study, this specimen's time point is: persistent/refractory GD, antithyroid drugs over 5 years with positive TRAb. For both TCR sequencing and RNA sequencing, RNA was extracted from PBMCs in TRIzol. Graves' disease was diagnosed according to American Thyroid Association guidelines. The patients came from an endocrinology department in Xi'an, China. From each patient, about 9.7 milliliters of peripheral blood was collected into an EDTA anticoagulant tube. Ficoll Paque Plus density gradient separation was used to isolate PBMCs, and no further T cell sorting was performed. An Agilent 2100 Bioanalyzer and agarose gel were used to check RNA quality, while a NanoDrop 2000 measured RNA concentration. This record comes from a study of regulatory T cells in long-lasting Graves disease (dated by TCRdb to 2020 to 2023). Regarding the study in general: Persistent Graves' disease was defined as persistently positive TSH receptor autoantibodies together with antithyroid drug treatment for over 5 years. This study used TCR sequencing and RNA sequencing of peripheral blood to compare persistent Graves' disease patients against newly diagnosed Graves' disease patients. The study was registered as a clinical trial and conducted in China. A total of some 35 samples underwent TCR sequencing: around 13 from persistent and roughly 20 from newly diagnosed Graves' disease patients. In the clinical cohort, patients with persistent Graves' disease had used antithyroid drugs for an average of roughly 10 years. The investigation overall reported the following: Persistent Graves' disease patients showed lower TCR Shannon entropy and fewer highly expanded clones than newly diagnosed patients, suggesting clonal expansion. The authors noted that the small sample size was a limitation that may lower accuracy. Persistent disease showed preferential use of TRBV28, TRBJ1-2 and TRBJ2-5, whereas newly diagnosed disease favored TRBV20-1 and TRBJ2-1. Patients with persistent disease shared more public clonotypes (around 3,000) than newly diagnosed patients did (approximately 970). Sequencing and analysis were limited to the TCR beta chain. The study examined only peripheral blood because the primary lesion, thyroid tissue, could not be accessed.

V sheds 1 base and J sheds 1 base, leaving 10 bases between their ends. The CDR3 runs 15 amino acids, cysteine and phenylalanine included. This entry keeps only the CDR3 DNA: 45 bases, framed from base 1. According to the germline V gene (reference sequence), CDR1 reads PRHDT and CDR2 reads FYEKMQ. This specimen was peripheral blood mononuclear cells (PBMCs), taken when the disease was refractory, from a patient treated with antithyroid drugs. The chain was built from TRBV13 and TRBJ1-1, with no confidently assigned D gene. The sequence derives from a female donor with Graves disease. Read as DNA, the sequence is TGTGCCAGCAGCTTAGCGGGCTCGCGGAACACTGAAGCTTTCTTT. Its coded protein is CASSLAGSRNTEAFF.